This T cell receptor beta chain stems from a study of vaccination effects on CD4 cells after COVID-19. Antigen-specific CD4+ T cells were first expanded with viral peptide pools by the ViraFEST assay and only then sequenced. With 9 to 11 days of culture completed, CD4+ T cells were isolated. Vaccinees lacked prior SARS-CoV-2 infection and tested negative for nucleocapsid antibodies. The table lists this clone with a few counts. Its antigen is still unknown. TCRdb keeps only in-frame clones here, not all; method: immunoSEQ multiplex PCR. The sample contains about 71,000 clones, 80% of which appear only once. CDR1 and CDR2 (germline): SGHTA, FQGNSA. V was cut by 1 base and J by 6 bases, with 18 bases left in between. The CDR3 length is 17 residues.

The clonotype comes from a human donor who received a COVID-19 vaccine. Sequenced material: CD4+ T cells from PBMCs cultured with SARS-CoV-2 spike peptides, taken before COVID-19 vaccination. J is TRBJ2-2 and V is TRBV7-2; TRBD2 might be the D (6 bases). CDR3 loop: CASSLDYRRRDAGELFF. CDR3 DNA sequence: TGTGCCAGCAGCTTAGACTATCGGCGGCGGGATGCCGGGGAGCTGTTTTTT.